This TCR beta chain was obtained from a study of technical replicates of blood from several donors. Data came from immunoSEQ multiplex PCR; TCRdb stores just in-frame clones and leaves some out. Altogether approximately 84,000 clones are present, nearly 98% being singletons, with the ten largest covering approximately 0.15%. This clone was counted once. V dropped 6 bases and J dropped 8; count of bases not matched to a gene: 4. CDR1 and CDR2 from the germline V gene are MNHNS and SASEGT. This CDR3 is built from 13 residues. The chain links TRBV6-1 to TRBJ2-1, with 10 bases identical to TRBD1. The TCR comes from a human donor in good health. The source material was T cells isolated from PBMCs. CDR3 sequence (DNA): TGTGCCAGCAGCCCGACAGGGGGCGATGAGCAGTTCTTC. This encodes CASSPTGGDEQFF.